This TCR beta chain is drawn from a study of blood T cell repertoires in COVID-19. Study summary: Whether acute or convalescent, the COVID-19 samples came from the United States, Italy and Spain. In each case, the material was cDNA or gDNA derived from T cells, B-cell-depleted T cells, or PBMCs.

Either two negative PCRs, clearance, or symptom resolution qualified Cohort 3 donors as recovered. CDR1 and CDR2 (germline): MGHRA, YSYEKL. V lost 4 bases and J 4 bases, leaving 16 bases between the germline ends. The CDR3 has 15 amino acids. Original methodology: Reference gene primer amplification in the assay estimated nucleated cell counts. Profiled with immunoSEQ multiplex PCR; TCRdb holds only in-frame clones, not every one. That table is the source of V, J and clone size, and D and trimming were worked out from the DNA. The sample lists roughly 400,000 clones, 89% occurring once. The V gene is TRBV4-1, the J gene TRBJ1-2; the D gene is possibly TRBD1 (5 bases). The clonotype was recovered from a woman younger than 45 who had recovered from COVID-19. The sequencing input was PBMCs or T cells enriched from blood (not recorded which). The CDR3 spells CASSPSWRQLYGYTF. CDR3 nucleotide sequence: TGCGCCAGCAGCCCTTCTTGGCGACAGCTCTATGGCTACACCTTC.